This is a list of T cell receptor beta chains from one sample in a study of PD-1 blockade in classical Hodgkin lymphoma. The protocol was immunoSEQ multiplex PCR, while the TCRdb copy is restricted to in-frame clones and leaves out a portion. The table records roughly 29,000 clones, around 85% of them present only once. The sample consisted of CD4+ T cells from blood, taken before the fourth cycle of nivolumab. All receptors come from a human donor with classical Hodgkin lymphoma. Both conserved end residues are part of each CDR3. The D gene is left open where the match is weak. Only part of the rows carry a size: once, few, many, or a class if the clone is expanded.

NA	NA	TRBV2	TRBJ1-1	TGTGCCAGCAGTGAATCGGCGCGGAACACTGAAGCTTTCTTT	CASSESARNTEAFF
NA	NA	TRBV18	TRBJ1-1	TGTGCCAGCTCACCAGGGCTAAACACTGAAGCTTTCTTT	CASSPGLNTEAFF
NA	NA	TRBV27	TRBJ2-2	TGTGCCAGCAGTTTTCGGGGTTTTGGCGGGGAGCTGTTTTTT	CASSFRGFGGELFF
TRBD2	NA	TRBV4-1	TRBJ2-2	TGCGCCAGCAGCCCATCCCTTCTGCAGGGAGGGACCGGGGAGCTGTTTTTT	CASSPSLLQGGTGELFF
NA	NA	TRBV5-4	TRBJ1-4	TGTGCCAGCAGCTGGGGCAGGGGCCTCAATGAAAAACTGTTTTTT	CASSWGRGLNEKLFF
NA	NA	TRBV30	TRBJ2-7	TGTGCCTGGGGAGCGGCGAACTACCTCCGCTACGAGCAGTACTTC	CAWGAANYLRYEQYF
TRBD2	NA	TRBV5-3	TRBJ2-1	TGTGCCAGAAGCTTGGAGGAGCGGGAGTTGTACAATGAGCAGTTCTTC	CARSLEERELYNEQFF
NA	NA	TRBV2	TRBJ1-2	TGTGCCAGCATCCTCCACAGGGAAGGCTACACCTTC	CASILHREGYTF
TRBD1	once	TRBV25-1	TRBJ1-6	TGTGCCAGCAGCTGGGGACAGGGTAATTCACCCCTCCACTTT	CASSWGQGNSPLHF
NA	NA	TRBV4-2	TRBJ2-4	TGTGCCAGCAGCCAAGAGCTTCGACAGAAAAACATTCAGTACTTC	CASSQELRQKNIQYF
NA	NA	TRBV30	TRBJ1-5	TGTGCCTGGACGGGCCCATTAGTAGATAGCAATCAGCCCCAGCATTTT	CAWTGPLVDSNQPQHF
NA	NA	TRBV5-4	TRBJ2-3	TGTGCCAGCAGCTTGGCGTTGTTCCCAGATACGCAGTATTTT	CASSLALFPDTQYF
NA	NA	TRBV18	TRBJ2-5	TGTGCCAGCTCATCCACCAGGGCAGGGATCGGGGAGACCCAGTACTTC	CASSSTRAGIGETQYF
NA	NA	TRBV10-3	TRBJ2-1	TGTGCCATCAGTGAAAAACCCAGCTCCTACAATGAGCAGTTCTTC	CAISEKPSSYNEQFF
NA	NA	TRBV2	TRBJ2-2	TGTGCCAGCAGTGAAAGCCGAAACACCGGGGAGCTGTTTTTT	CASSESRNTGELFF
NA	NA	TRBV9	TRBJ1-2	TGTGCCAGCCGCCTGGGACCGAGCTATGGCTACACCTTC	CASRLGPSYGYTF
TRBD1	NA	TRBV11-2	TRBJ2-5	TGTGCCAGCAGCTTAGGGGACAGACACCAAGAGACCCAGTACTTC	CASSLGDRHQETQYF
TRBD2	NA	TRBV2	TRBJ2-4	TGTGCCACCGAGCGGGAGTTGTCCAAAAACATTCAGTACTTC	CATERELSKNIQYF
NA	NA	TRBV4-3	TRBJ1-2	TGCGCCAGCAGCCCCTTCGCGCCTAACCCGGGCGGCTACACCTTC	CASSPFAPNPGGYTF
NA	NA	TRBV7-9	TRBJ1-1	TGTGCCAGCACCTTGACGGAGTTGAACACTGAAGCTTTCTTT	CASTLTELNTEAFF
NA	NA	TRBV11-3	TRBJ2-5	TGTGCCAGCAGCTTAGTTTCAGGAGAGACCCAGTACTTC	CASSLVSGETQYF
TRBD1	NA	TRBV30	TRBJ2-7	TGTGCCTGGAGTGTACAGGGGCTCTACGAGCAGTACTTC	CAWSVQGLYEQYF
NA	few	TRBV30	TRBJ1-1	TGTGCCTGGTCGCCAGGGGTTAGGAACACTGAAGCTTTCTTT	CAWSPGVRNTEAFF
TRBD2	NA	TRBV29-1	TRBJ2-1	TGCAGCGTCGCACTAGCGGGGAACAATGAGCAGTTCTTC	CSVALAGNNEQFF
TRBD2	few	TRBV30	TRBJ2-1	TGTGCCTGGAAAAGTAGCGGGAGGAATGAGCAGTTCTTC	CAWKSSGRNEQFF
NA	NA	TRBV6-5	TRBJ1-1	TGTGCCAGCAGTACGGACAGGAACACTGAAGCTTTCTTT	CASSTDRNTEAFF
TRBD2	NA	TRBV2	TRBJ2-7	TGTGCCAGCAAAGGGGCCGGGACTAGCATTTCAGAGCAGTACTTC	CASKGAGTSISEQYF
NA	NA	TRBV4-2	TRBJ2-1	TGTGCCAGCAGCCAAGATATGACAGGCCACCACAATGAGCAGTTCTTC	CASSQDMTGHHNEQFF
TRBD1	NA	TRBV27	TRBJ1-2	TGTGCCAGCAGTTTAGGGAACAGGGGCGGCTACACCTTC	CASSLGNRGGYTF